Presented here are 20 T cell receptor beta chains from one specimen sequenced in a study of cytomegalovirus exposure and HLA in healthy donors. Vbeta (60) and Jbeta (13) primers were used in the PCR. Libraries were prepared by immunoSEQ multiplex PCR; TCRdb keeps only in-frame clonotypes and omits some of them. The repertoire includes tens of thousands of clones, 75% to 80% of them detected once, and about 4% sits in the top ten. Sequencing was performed on PBMCs. These TCRs come from a man aged 30-40 years in good health and CMV-seronegative.

The rearrangement links TRBV19 to TRBJ1-2, with D possibly TRBD1 on 6 matching bases. Trimming took off 3 bases at V and 3 bases at J, with 8 bases between the two ends. There are 13 residues in the CDR3. In germline, CDR1 is LNHDA, CDR2 SQIVND (reference sequence). The CDR3 loop is CASSITGHYGYTF. The CDR3 DNA is TGTGCCAGTAGTATTACAGGGCACTATGGCTACACCTTC.

J is TRBJ2-5 and V is TRBV7-2; D is perhaps TRBD2 (6 bases). Germline V gene lookup returns CDR1 SGHTA and CDR2 FQGNSA. CDR3 size: 14 residues. V lost 0 bases, J lost 7 bases, and 12 bases lay in between. The CDR3, as DNA: TGTGCCAGCAGCTTAGCGGAGGGTGTCTTGACCCAGTACTTC. This encodes CASSLAEGVLTQYF.

The V and J genes are TRBV7-2 and TRBJ2-3, with 8 nucleotides matching TRBD2. V lost 5 bases, J lost 1 base, and 5 bases stayed unmatched. The germline gives CDR1 SGHTA, CDR2 FQGNSA. CDR3 size: 15 residues. The CDR3 is CASSPQAGGTDTQYF. The CDR3 bases are TGTGCCAGCAGCCCTCAAGCGGGGGGCACAGATACGCAGTATTTT.

V gene TRBV28 combines with J gene TRBJ2-7, with D possibly matching TRBD1 (5 bases). The CDR3 consists of 12 residues. Trimming left V 1 base short and J 5 bases short, with 6 bases between. From germline, CDR1 is MDHEN and CDR2 SYDVKM. Here the CDR3 reads CASSLSRDEQYF. CDR3 in DNA: TGTGCCAGCAGTTTATCCAGGGACGAGCAGTACTTC.

The chain joins TRBV28 to TRBJ2-3, with TRBD2 matching 8 bases. CDR1 is MDHEN, CDR2 SYDVKM, per germline. CDR3 length: 15 amino acids. V lost 8 bases and J lost 5; bases outside the gene matches: 12. Here the CDR3 reads CASGSGTRSVDTQYF. CDR3 nucleotide sequence: TGTGCCAGCGGATCCGGGACTAGGAGCGTAGATACGCAGTATTTT.

This chain uses TRBV7-9 with TRBJ1-4, with no clear D. In germline, CDR1 is SEHNR, CDR2 FQNEAQ (reference sequence). V was cut by 5 bases and J by 0 bases, with 10 bases left in between. The CDR3 extends over 15 amino acids. CDR3: CASSPGLATNEKLFF. CDR3 DNA sequence: TGTGCCAGCAGCCCTGGTTTAGCAACTAATGAAAAACTGTTTTTT.

On this clone: The junction departs from the called germline gene at one end, perhaps through a read error. The sample carries other DNA sequences with the same CDR3. The V gene is TRBV18, the J gene TRBJ1-6, with a possible D match to TRBD1 (6 bases). The CDR3 covers 14 residues. CDR1 is KGHSH and CDR2 is LQKENI in the germline V gene. The DNA of the CDR3 is TGTGCCAGCTCACACAGGGACTATAATTCCCCCCTCCACTTT. Its protein product is CASSHRDYNSPLHF.

V and J are TRBV18 and TRBJ1-1; D call uncertain. Trimming pared 4 bases from V and 1 base from J, leaving 10 bases between. The CDR3 is 14 amino acids. The germline CDR1 and CDR2 sequences are KGHSH and LQKENI. The CDR3 spells CASSQSGPNTEAFF. Written as DNA, the CDR3 is TGTGCCAGCTCACAGAGCGGACCGAACACTGAAGCTTTCTTT. Drawing the rest from reference TRBV18 and TRBJ1-1, the complete variable domain is NAGVMQNPRHLVRRRGQEARLRCSPMKGHSHVYWYRQLPEEGLKFMVYLQKENIIDESGMPKERFSAEFPKEGPSILRIQQVVRGDSAAYFCASSQSGPNTEAFFGQGTRLTVV.

The J gene is TRBJ2-3, the V gene TRBV5-4; 12 bases agree with TRBD1. The V gene's germline CDR1 is SGHNT and CDR2 YYREEE (reference sequence). The V segment lost 4 bases and the J segment 4 bases; nucleotides outside the gene matches: 7. This CDR3 spans 16 amino acids. The CDR3 loop reads CASSNRDRGRSDTQYF. CDR3 DNA sequence: TGTGCCAGCAGCAACCGGGACAGGGGGCGCTCAGATACGCAGTATTTT.

The J gene is TRBJ2-7, the V gene TRBV27; TRBD1 matches at 12 bases. The J segment lost 9 bases and the V segment lost 3 bases, leaving 6 bases of the junction unmatched. CDR3 length equals 14 residues. Germline V lookup: CDR1 MNHEY, CDR2 SMNVEV (reference sequence). The CDR3 DNA follows: TGTGCCAGCAGTTTGGGGACAGGGGGCGCGTTGCAGTACTTC. Residues: CASSLGTGGALQYF.

This clone is a singleton in its sample. The rearrangement joins TRBV11-2 to TRBJ1-4; D remains ambiguous. Germline lookup yields CDR1 SGHAT and CDR2 FQNNGV. The CDR3 loop spans 12 amino acids. Trimming pared 4 bases from V and 8 bases from J, leaving 8 bases between. The DNA of the CDR3 is TGTGCCAGCAGCTGGTATGAGGAAAAACTGTTTTTT. It yields the protein CASSWYEEKLFF.

This clone was picked up one time. CDR3 nucleotides: TGTGCCTGGAGTGCGCTACTAGCGGGGGGCTACAATGAGCAGTTCTTC. Translated, it gives CAWSALLAGGYNEQFF. V usage is TRBV30 and J usage is TRBJ2-1; 12 positions match TRBD2. The CDR3 length is 16 residues. Germline loops: CDR1 GTSNPN, CDR2 SVGIG (reference sequence). V lost 1 base and J lost 3; bases outside the gene matches: 4.

The V and J genes are TRBV9 and TRBJ2-3, with no clear D. Germline-derived CDR1 and CDR2 are SGDLS and YYNGEE. Trimming stripped 0 bases from V and 4 bases from J, with 6 bases between. This CDR3 has 13 residues. As DNA, the CDR3 is TGTGCCAGCAGCGTAGCAGGTTCAGATACGCAGTATTTT. It translates to CASSVAGSDTQYF.

V and J are TRBV7-2 and TRBJ2-3, with 7 bases that match TRBD2. The CDR3 runs to 15 residues. Germline-derived CDR1 and CDR2 are SGHTA and FQGNSA. J lost 2 bases, V lost 5 bases, and 7 bases had no gene match. The CDR3 region is CASSVNRGVTDTQYF. The DNA for the CDR3 is TGTGCCAGCAGCGTAAATCGGGGGGTCACAGATACGCAGTATTTT.

Comments on this clone: In the same sample, other DNA sequences code for this CDR3. The CDR3 here is CASTQQGVYEQYF. CDR3 DNA: TGTGCCAGCACCCAACAGGGGGTGTACGAGCAGTACTTC. This rearrangement joins TRBV6-5 to TRBJ2-7, with 8 bases lining up with TRBD1. There are 13 residues in the CDR3. The V gene's germline CDR1 is MNHEY and CDR2 SVGAGI. The V segment lost 7 bases and the J segment 4 bases; nucleotides outside the gene matches: 6.

The gene calls are TRBV4-1 and TRBJ2-3; tentatively, D is TRBD1 (5 bases). This CDR3 region has 14 residues. The V gene's germline CDR1 is MGHRA and CDR2 YSYEKL. Trimming cost V 0 bases and J 11 bases, with 15 bases left between them. In nucleotides, the CDR3 is TGCGCCAGCAGCCAAGAAGGAATTGGACATTGGCAGTATTTT. Translated, it gives CASSQEGIGHWQYF.

This clone has a single count. This chain links TRBV30 with TRBJ2-7, with 9 bases fitting TRBD1. CDR3 length: 14 amino acids. Germline V gene data show CDR1 as GTSNPN and CDR2 as SVGIG (reference sequence). Trimming at V came to 3 bases and at J to 6 bases, leaving 9 bases not matched to a gene. The CDR3 protein is CAWSEGGTGFEQYF. As DNA, the CDR3 is TGTGCCTGGAGCGAGGGAGGGACAGGGTTCGAGCAGTACTTC.

The genes are TRBV7-9 and TRBJ2-3; the D gene is possibly TRBD2 (6 bases). The CDR3 extends over 14 amino acids. Germline V CDR1 and CDR2: SEHNR, FQNEAQ (reference sequence). V dropped 6 bases and J dropped 6 bases, with 16 bases sitting between them. The DNA of the CDR3 is TGTGCCAGCAGAAAAGCAGTGGCGGGGGATACGCAGTATTTT. Amino acids: CASRKAVAGDTQYF. Full variable domain (outside the CDR3, taken from reference TRBV7-9 and TRBJ2-3): DTGVSQNPRHKITKRGQNVTFRCDPISEHNRLYWYRQTLGQGPEFLTYFQNEAQLEKSRLLSDRFSAERPKGSFSTLEIQRTEQGDSAMYLCASRKAVAGDTQYFGPGTRLTVL.

The rearrangement links TRBV28 to TRBJ1-1; D unclear. This CDR3 contains 13 residues. CDR1 and CDR2 (germline): MDHEN, SYDVKM. V was shortened by 1 base and J by 4 bases, with 7 bases between the two germline ends. The CDR3 region is CASSLLGSTEAFF. The CDR3 DNA is TGTGCCAGCAGTTTATTGGGGAGCACTGAAGCTTTCTTT.

The chain has TRBV5-1 and TRBJ2-3, with 7 bases lining up with TRBD1. V shed 0 bases, J shed 4 bases, and the junction held 5 bases outside the gene matches. This CDR3 contains 15 residues. The germline V gene has CDR1 SGHRS and CDR2 YFSETQ. CDR3 coding DNA: TGCGCCAGCAGCTTGGGACAGGGTTTGGCAGATACGCAGTATTTT. Translated: CASSLGQGLADTQYF. Full variable domain (outside the CDR3, taken from reference TRBV5-1 and TRBJ2-3): KAGVTQTPRYLIKTRGQQVTLSCSPISGHRSVSWYQQTPGQGLQFLFEYFSETQRNKGNFPGRFSGRQFSNSRSEMNVSTLELGDSALYLCASSLGQGLADTQYFGPGTRLTVL.